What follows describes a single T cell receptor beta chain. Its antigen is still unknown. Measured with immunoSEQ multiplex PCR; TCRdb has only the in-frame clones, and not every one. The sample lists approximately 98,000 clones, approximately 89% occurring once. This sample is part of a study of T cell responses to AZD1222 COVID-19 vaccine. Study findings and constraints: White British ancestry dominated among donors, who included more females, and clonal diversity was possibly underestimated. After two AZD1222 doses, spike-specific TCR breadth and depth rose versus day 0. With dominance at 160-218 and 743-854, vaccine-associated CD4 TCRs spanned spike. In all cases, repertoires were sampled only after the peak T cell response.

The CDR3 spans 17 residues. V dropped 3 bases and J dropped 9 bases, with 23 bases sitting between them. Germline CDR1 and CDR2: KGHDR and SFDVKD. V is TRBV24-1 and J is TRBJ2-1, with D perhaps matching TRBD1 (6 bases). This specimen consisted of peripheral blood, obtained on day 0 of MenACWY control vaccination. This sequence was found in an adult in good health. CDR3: CATSDTTGSRDVIEQFF. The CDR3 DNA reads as TGTGCCACCAGTGATACAACAGGGTCCAGGGATGTGATTGAGCAGTTCTTC.